The clone carrying this T cell receptor beta chain was observed a few times. Its antigen remains unidentified. These data originate in a study of blood T cells in healthy people across ages. Study-wide results and caveats: Per-million-T-cell TCR beta diversity fell roughly linearly with age.

Alongside a J-beta primer mix, a sample-barcoded 5' primer served in a second PCR lasting roughly 6 to 12 cycles. Each of the cDNA molecules was tagged by a template-switch adaptor with 12 random nucleotides. TCRdb reanalysed the 5' RACE reads using MiXCR and keeps one entry per CDR3 protein. In the table there are about 840,000 distinct CDR3 sequences, almost 30% of which are singletons. Per the germline V gene, CDR1 is MNHGY and CDR2 is SVAAGI. This CDR3 spans 9 amino acids. The V end was cut by 10 bases, the J end by 10 bases, with 8 bases between. This same sample was also part of a study on T cells of mothers and their children. That work adds: An overlap that was slightly higher, though non-significant, was seen in related mother-child pairs versus unrelated pairs.

J is TRBJ2-1 and V is TRBV6-9; D gene ambiguous. The receptor was derived from a woman between 35 and 50 years old in good health. Input material: blood. The CDR3 DNA sequence: TGTGCCAACTTCAGAGAGCAGTTCTTC. This gives the protein CANFREQFF.